What follows are 10 T cell receptor beta chains derived from one specimen sequenced in a study of control samples from healthy donors and cancer patients. Only in-frame clones appear in the TCRdb table, and some are missing; sequencing was by immunoSEQ multiplex PCR. The data hold around 150,000 clones, with about 95% observed a single time. The sequencing sample was made of PBMCs. The receptor set was obtained from a man aged 60-69 years with colorectal cancer.

The V and J genes are TRBV5-4 and TRBJ2-2, with 9 bases lining up with TRBD1. Germline V lookup: CDR1 SGHNT, CDR2 YYREEE (reference sequence). Trimming cost V 9 bases and J 1 base; bases outside gene matches: 4. The CDR3 covers 14 residues. The CDR3 protein is CATGGQGNTGELFF. The CDR3 DNA sequence: TGTGCCACCGGGGGACAGGGGAACACCGGGGAGCTGTTTTTT.

The rearrangement links TRBV6-1 to TRBJ1-2, with D uncertain. V lost 3 bases and J 4 bases, leaving 12 bases between the germline ends. Germline lookup yields CDR1 MNHNS and CDR2 SASEGT. The CDR3 consists of 14 residues. The CDR3 DNA reads TGTGCCAGCAGTGATCGTGGACCCTTCTATGGCTACACCTTC. This translates into CASSDRGPFYGYTF.

The chain is built from TRBV19 and TRBJ1-3; tentative D call: TRBD1 (5 bases). CDR3 size: 14 residues. Between the trimmed V and J ends, which lost 5 bases and 0 bases, there was a span of 8 bases. CDR1 and CDR2 from the germline V gene are LNHDA and SQIVND (reference sequence). The CDR3 is CASSYTGSGNTIYF. The CDR3 DNA follows: TGTGCCAGTAGTTATACAGGCTCTGGAAACACCATATATTTT.

Only one count was recorded for this clone. The chain couples TRBV6-4 to TRBJ2-6; TRBD1 is a possible D gene (6 bases). This CDR3 region has 14 residues. Trimming left V 6 bases short and J 4 bases short, with 10 bases between. Germline V gene data show CDR1 as MRHNA and CDR2 as SNTAGT. As DNA, the CDR3 is TGTGCCAGCAGCAGGGGAGAAGGGGCCAACGTCCTGACTTTC. Protein: CASSRGEGANVLTF.

V is TRBV3-1 (or the pseudogene TRBV3-2) and J is TRBJ1-2, with 10 bases fitting TRBD1. V gave up 4 bases and J gave up 5 bases; unmatched junction bases: 4. CDR1 LGHDT and CDR2 YNNKEL come from the germline V gene (reference sequence). The CDR3 consists of 14 residues. CDR3 DNA sequence: TGTGCCAGCAGCCCAGGACAGGGGGAATATGGCTACACCTTC. Its protein is CASSPGQGEYGYTF.

The rearrangement uses TRBV7-2 and TRBJ2-7; 11 bases agree with TRBD1. CDR3 length: 15 residues. Trimming at V came to 4 bases and at J to 3 bases, leaving 5 bases not matched to a gene. Germline values: CDR1 SGHTA, CDR2 FQGNSA. The DNA for the CDR3 is TGTGCCAGCAGCTCCCCCGGGACAGGGGGCTACGAGCAGTACTTC. Protein product: CASSSPGTGGYEQYF.

This clone was recorded a few times. The chain joins TRBV29-1 to TRBJ2-1, with D unresolved. CDR1 and CDR2 (germline): SQVTM, ANQGSEA. Trimming pared 7 bases from V and 4 bases from J, leaving 17 bases between. The CDR3 length is 14 residues. The CDR3 here is CSAVRPDPYNEQFF. CDR3 sequence (DNA): TGCAGCGCCGTCCGACCCGACCCTTACAATGAGCAGTTCTTC.

This clone was detected a few times. The V call is TRBV5-4, the J call TRBJ1-2; unclear D gene. Germline CDR1 reads SGHNT; CDR2 reads YYREEE (reference sequence). The CDR3 sequence is 14 residues long. With 2 bases removed from V and 2 bases from J, the gap between germline ends came to 10 bases. The CDR3: CASSFSSVNYGYTF. The CDR3 DNA sequence: TGTGCCAGCAGCTTTTCTTCGGTAAACTATGGCTACACCTTC.

The gene calls are TRBV6-6 and TRBJ2-4, with 8 bases identical to TRBD1. V was clipped by 2 bases and J by 6 bases; unmatched bases: 6. Germline V gene data show CDR1 as MNHNY and CDR2 as SVGAGI (reference sequence). This CDR3 is built from 15 residues. CDR3 DNA: TGTGCCAGCAGTTACCCCGGGACAGGCGGAAACATTCAGTACTTC. It encodes CASSYPGTGGNIQYF.

V usage is TRBV18 and J usage is TRBJ2-7; D gene ambiguous. The V end lost 0 bases, the J end lost 2 bases, and 8 bases lay between the germline ends. Germline CDR1 KGHSH, CDR2 LQKENI. The CDR3 covers 14 residues. The CDR3 is CASSPPRSTYEQYF. CDR3 coding DNA: TGTGCCAGCTCACCACCGAGAAGTACCTACGAGCAGTACTTC. The full variable domain, completed using reference TRBV18 and TRBJ2-7, is NAGVMQNPRHLVRRRGQEARLRCSPMKGHSHVYWYRQLPEEGLKFMVYLQKENIIDESGMPKERFSAEFPKEGPSILRIQQVVRGDSAAYFCASSPPRSTYEQYFGPGTRLTVT.